The 27 T cell receptor beta chains below were found in one sample sequenced in a study of a mutant IDH1 vaccine in newly diagnosed glioma. The time point here: week 35, safety follow-up. The study gave 300 ug of mutant IDH1 20-mer peptide per vaccine dose, with topical imiquimod. The protocol was immunoSEQ multiplex PCR, while the TCRdb copy is restricted to in-frame clones and leaves out a portion. Altogether roughly 26,000 clones are present, approximately 87% being singletons, with the ten largest covering 25% to 35%. These receptors are not linked to any known antigen. The specimen was PBMCs, collected from a glioma patient whose treatment included an IDH1 peptide vaccine. These receptor sequences come from a man aged 25-45 years with glioma.

This chain joins TRBV27 and TRBJ2-1; 8 bases map to TRBD1. This CDR3 spans 13 amino acids. With 8 bases clipped from V and 8 bases from J, the junction kept 8 bases outside the gene matches. Germline CDR1 is MNHEY and CDR2 is SMNVEV (reference sequence). The CDR3 DNA reads as TGTGCCAGCTGTGGTCAGGGGGCCGATGAGCAGTTCTTC. Translated: CASCGQGADEQFF.

The CDR3 nucleotides are TGTGCCAGCAGTGGGTGGGCATGGGCAGGGCCTGAAGCTTTCTTT. Its protein is CASSGWAWAGPEAFF. The rearrangement links TRBV6-1 to TRBJ1-1, with D perhaps TRBD1 (5 bases). V dropped 4 bases and J dropped 6 bases, with 18 bases sitting between them. The CDR3 length is 15 residues. CDR1 and CDR2 from the germline V gene are MNHNS and SASEGT.

The V and J genes are TRBV7-2 and TRBJ1-4, with D possibly TRBD1 on 5 matching bases. Germline V lookup: CDR1 SGHTA, CDR2 FQGNSA. CDR3 length: 15 residues. V dropped 5 bases and J dropped 0 bases, with 10 bases sitting between them. The CDR3, as DNA: TGTGCCAGCAGCCCAGACAGTTCAACTAATGAAAAACTGTTTTTT. Encoded protein: CASSPDSSTNEKLFF.

The gene calls are TRBV2 and TRBJ2-1, with D possibly TRBD2 on 6 matching bases. V was pared by 9 bases and J by 10 bases, with 16 bases between. Germline CDR1 reads SNHLY; CDR2 reads FYNNEI. This CDR3 spans 12 amino acids. CDR3: CARNPTREEQFF. The CDR3 DNA is TGTGCCAGAAATCCTACACGGGAGGAGCAGTTCTTC.

V and J are TRBV5-1 and TRBJ1-1; no clear D. Germline V lookup: CDR1 SGHRS, CDR2 YFSETQ. The CDR3 spans 14 residues. The V end was cut by 4 bases, the J end by 2 bases, with 12 bases between. The CDR3 DNA is TGCGCCAGCAGCCTTAGCCCCCCTAACACTGAAGCTTTCTTT. It is translated as CASSLSPPNTEAFF.

CDR3 amino acids: CASGPAALRGTQHF. CDR3 bases: TGTGCCAGCGGCCCTGCAGCTCTTAGGGGGACCCAGCATTTT. The chain is built from TRBV27 and TRBJ1-5; tentative D call: TRBD1 (6 bases). V was clipped by 8 bases and J by 11 bases, with 22 bases between them. The CDR3 has 14 residues. Germline CDR1 reads MNHEY; CDR2 reads SMNVEV (reference sequence).

The chain uses TRBV30 and TRBJ2-7, with D tentatively TRBD1 (5 bases). Trimming left V 0 bases short and J 3 bases short, with 6 bases between. This CDR3 contains 12 residues. Germline values: CDR1 GTSNPN, CDR2 SVGIG (reference sequence). The CDR3 DNA reads as TGTGCCTGGAGTGTAGGGGTCTACGAGCAGTACTTC. This codes for CAWSVGVYEQYF.

The V call is TRBV5-1, the J call TRBJ2-1; D is ambiguous. Trimming cost V 5 bases and J 8 bases, with 17 bases left between them. Germline CDR1 SGHRS, CDR2 YFSETQ. The CDR3 totals 14 residues. CDR3: CASRPASMGYEQFF. The CDR3 DNA reads as TGCGCCAGCAGACCTGCATCGATGGGTTATGAGCAGTTCTTC.

The gene calls are TRBV7-9 and TRBJ1-2; D unclear. The germline V and J ends were trimmed by 1 base and 7 bases, with 10 bases remaining between them. CDR3 size: 13 residues. Germline V CDR1 and CDR2: SEHNR, FQNEAQ (reference sequence). In nucleotides, the CDR3 is TGTGCCAGCAGCTTAGACGCTTCGGTTGGCTACACCTTC. It translates to CASSLDASVGYTF.

This rearrangement joins TRBV2 to TRBJ1-5; no firm D call. With 6 bases removed from V and 4 bases from J, the gap between germline ends came to 13 bases. The CDR3 length is 14 residues. Germline V gene data show CDR1 as SNHLY and CDR2 as FYNNEI. CDR3 nucleotides: TGTGCCAGCAGGCGGATGGGTGGGAATCAGCCCCAGCATTTT. Its protein is CASRRMGGNQPQHF.

CDR3 residues: CASSGLVQHTEAFF. The CDR3 nucleotides are TGCGCCAGCTCCGGCTTGGTCCAGCACACTGAAGCTTTCTTT. The V gene is TRBV5-1, the J gene TRBJ1-1; D gene ambiguous. Between the trimmed V and J ends, which lost 7 bases and 3 bases, there was a span of 16 bases. Germline V lookup: CDR1 SGHRS, CDR2 YFSETQ. The CDR3 totals 14 residues.

This clone rates as medium-sized. This chain links TRBV4-2 with TRBJ2-5; D is ambiguous. Germline CDR1 and CDR2: LGHNA and YNFKEQ. Trimming shortened V by 0 bases and J by 5 bases, and 13 bases separated the two germline ends. CDR3 size: 15 residues. In DNA form, the CDR3 reads TGTGCCAGCAGCCAAGAGAGTGTAGCTCCGGAGACCCAGTACTTC. Protein product: CASSQESVAPETQYF.

The rearrangement joins TRBV7-7 to TRBJ2-3, with a possible D match to TRBD2 (6 bases). V was pared by 5 bases and J by 4 bases, with 10 bases between. This CDR3 is 13 amino acids long. Germline loops: CDR1 SSHAT, CDR2 FNYEAQ (reference sequence). Here the CDR3 reads CASSPTGADTQYF. The CDR3 bases are TGTGCCAGCAGCCCCACGGGAGCAGATACGCAGTATTTT.

The table lists this clone with a few counts. The rearrangement uses TRBV13 and TRBJ1-1, with D unresolved. This CDR3 is 12 amino acids long. V gave up 5 bases and J gave up 5 bases, with 9 bases separating them. Germline V gives CDR1 PRHDT, CDR2 FYEKMQ (reference sequence). The CDR3 is CASSRSRTEAFF. DNA of the CDR3: TGTGCCAGCAGCCGTTCCCGGACTGAAGCTTTCTTT. The entire variable domain, with the rest obtained from reference TRBV13 and TRBJ1-1, is as follows: AAGVIQSPRHLIKEKRETATLKCYPIPRHDTVYWYQQGPGQDPQFLISFYEKMQSDKGSIPDRFSAQQFSDYHSELNMSSLELGDSALYFCASSRSRTEAFFGQGTRLTVV.

This sequence joins TRBV27 and TRBJ2-5; the match to TRBD2 covers 8 bases. Trimming cost V 3 bases and J 0 bases; bases outside gene matches: 9. Germline V gives CDR1 MNHEY, CDR2 SMNVEV (reference sequence). This CDR3 is built from 17 residues. This CDR3 is CASSLAGGRRHQETQYF. The DNA of the CDR3 is TGTGCCAGCAGTTTGGCGGGGGGCCGGCGTCACCAAGAGACCCAGTACTTC.

The V and J genes are TRBV10-3 and TRBJ2-7; perhaps D is TRBD1 or TRBD2 (5 bases each). V gave up 3 bases and J gave up 3 bases, with 12 bases separating them. Germline CDR1 reads ENHRY; CDR2 reads SYGVKD. The CDR3 contains 14 residues. The CDR3: CAISESGRDYEQYF. Written as DNA, the CDR3 is TGTGCCATCAGTGAAAGCGGCAGGGACTACGAGCAGTACTTC.

The chain carries TRBV10-3 and TRBJ2-5; D is possibly TRBD1 or TRBD2 (6 bases each). The CDR3 runs 14 residues. V was shortened by 2 bases and J by 4 bases, with 11 bases between the two germline ends. Germline values: CDR1 ENHRY, CDR2 SYGVKD. The DNA for the CDR3 is TGTGCCATCAGTGAGCCCGGAGGGGGAGAGACCCAGTACTTC. Translating gives CAISEPGGGETQYF.

The gene calls are TRBV7-9 and TRBJ1-5, with D unresolved. The CDR3 is 12 residues long. The V gene's germline CDR1 is SEHNR and CDR2 FQNEAQ (reference sequence). V lost 5 bases, J lost 3 bases, and 5 bases lay in between. Here the CDR3 DNA reads TGTGCCAGCAGCGAACCCAATCAGCCCCAGCATTTT. Its protein product is CASSEPNQPQHF. The full variable domain, rest sourced from reference TRBV7-9 and TRBJ1-5, is DTGVSQNPRHKITKRGQNVTFRCDPISEHNRLYWYRQTLGQGPEFLTYFQNEAQLEKSRLLSDRFSAERPKGSFSTLEIQRTEQGDSAMYLCASSEPNQPQHFGDGTRLSIL.

This rearrangement joins TRBV5-1 to TRBJ2-2, with TRBD1 identical over 12 bases. In germline, CDR1 is SGHRS, CDR2 YFSETQ. This CDR3 has 16 residues. The trim removed 4 bases at V and 7 bases at J, leaving 8 bases unmatched. CDR3 sequence: CASSKGDRGRIGELFF. Here the CDR3 DNA reads TGCGCCAGCAGCAAAGGGGACAGGGGGCGTATCGGGGAGCTGTTTTTT.

The V call is TRBV5-1, the J call TRBJ2-5; 7 bases align to TRBD1. The CDR3 length is 14 residues. The V gene end was trimmed by 4 bases and the J gene end by 1 base; junction bases not matched to a gene: 4. Germline loops: CDR1 SGHRS, CDR2 YFSETQ. The CDR3 DNA sequence: TGCGCCAGCAGCGCACCAGGGGGCCAAGAGACCCAGTACTTC. This gives the protein CASSAPGGQETQYF.

V usage is TRBV7-9 and J usage is TRBJ2-7; D is unclear. The CDR3 consists of 14 residues. The germline gives CDR1 SEHNR, CDR2 FQNEAQ (reference sequence). V was pared by 4 bases and J by 0 bases, with 10 bases between. In nucleotides, the CDR3 is TGTGCCAGCAGCTCTTCCCTCGTCTCCTACGAGCAGTACTTC. This sequence encodes CASSSSLVSYEQYF. Using reference TRBV7-9 and TRBJ2-7 for the parts outside the CDR3, the full variable domain is DTGVSQNPRHKITKRGQNVTFRCDPISEHNRLYWYRQTLGQGPEFLTYFQNEAQLEKSRLLSDRFSAERPKGSFSTLEIQRTEQGDSAMYLCASSSSLVSYEQYFGPGTRLTVT.

The chain couples TRBV5-4 to TRBJ2-7; 10 nucleotides align to TRBD2. The CDR3 extends over 15 amino acids. Germline CDR1 SGHNT, CDR2 YYREEE (reference sequence). V shed 3 bases and J 2 bases; nucleotides not matched to a gene: 5. CDR3 loop: CASSSRTSGTYEQYF. DNA for the CDR3: TGTGCCAGCAGCTCCCGGACTAGCGGAACCTACGAGCAGTACTTC.

The chain employs TRBV19 and TRBJ1-2; possibly TRBD1 for D (6 bases). The CDR3 is made up of 16 amino acids. V lost 5 bases and J lost 2, with 18 bases in between. The germline gives CDR1 LNHDA, CDR2 SQIVND (reference sequence). CDR3 nucleotide sequence: TGTGCCAGTAGTGGAACCGGGACACCAATCAACTATGGCTACACCTTC. Translation: CASSGTGTPINYGYTF.

The V and J genes are TRBV6-1 and TRBJ1-6; weak D call: TRBD1 (5 bases). In germline, CDR1 is MNHNS, CDR2 SASEGT. The V end was cut by 0 bases, the J end by 5 bases, with 11 bases between. The CDR3 consists of 16 residues. The CDR3 loop is CASSEARGADNSPLHF. In nucleotides, the CDR3 is TGTGCCAGCAGTGAAGCGCGAGGGGCAGATAATTCACCCCTCCACTTT.

This rearrangement joins TRBV7-8 to TRBJ2-3; weak D call: TRBD2 (6 bases). The CDR3 is 12 amino acids. V was clipped by 5 bases and J by 6 bases, with 9 bases between them. Looked up from germline, CDR1 is SGHVS and CDR2 is FQNEAQ. CDR3 DNA: TGTGCCAGCAGCGACCGGGAGGATACGCAGTATTTT. Its protein product is CASSDREDTQYF.

The rearrangement joins TRBV7-9 to TRBJ1-2, with a possible D match to TRBD1 (5 bases). V was trimmed by 1 base and J by 6 bases, leaving 12 bases between them. The CDR3 is made up of 14 amino acids. CDR1 and CDR2 (germline): SEHNR, FQNEAQ (reference sequence). The CDR3 DNA follows: TGTGCCAGCAGCTTAGGGGGCGTAGGGCATGGCTACACCTTC. This sequence encodes CASSLGGVGHGYTF.

The rearrangement uses TRBV7-2 and TRBJ1-5; maybe TRBD1 (5 bases). Between the trimmed V and J ends, which lost 5 bases and 2 bases, there was a span of 16 bases. The germline V gene has CDR1 SGHTA and CDR2 FQGNSA. The CDR3 has 16 residues. CDR3: CASSQYRDGGNQPQHF. The CDR3 DNA reads as TGTGCCAGCAGCCAGTACCGGGACGGGGGCAATCAGCCCCAGCATTTT.